This is a list of T cell receptor beta chains from one sample in a study of blood T cell repertoires in COVID-19. The repertoire was sequenced with immunoSEQ multiplex PCR; TCRdb's copy has only in-frame clones and lacks some. The sample lists under 250,000 clones; approximately 84% were seen once. The specimen was peripheral blood. Receptors originate from a man aged 50 to 59 with active or convalescent COVID-19. CDR3s include the opening cysteine and the closing phenylalanine or tryptophan. The D gene is left open where the match is weak. Only part of the rows carry a size: once, few, many, or a class if the clone is expanded.

size,D,J,V,CDR3,DNA
once,TRBD1,TRBJ2-1,TRBV30,CAWSPGQEYNEQFF,TGTGCCTGGAGTCCCGGACAGGAATACAATGAGCAGTTCTTC
NA,NA,TRBJ1-2,TRBV6-5,CASSYSQANYGYTF,TGTGCCAGCAGTTACTCGCAGGCTAACTATGGCTACACCTTC
NA,TRBD1,TRBJ2-7,TRBV2,CASRGDSQYF,TGTGCCAGCAGAGGGGACAGCCAGTACTTC
NA,TRBD1,TRBJ2-3,TRBV19,CASSTSLLGTGKYF,TGTGCCAGTAGTACCTCTCTTTTGGGGACAGGGAAGTATTTT
few,TRBD2,TRBJ2-2,TRBV7-2,CASSLFLAGDTGELFF,TGTGCCAGCAGCTTATTCCTAGCGGGGGACACCGGGGAGCTGTTTTTT
NA,TRBD2,TRBJ2-7,TRBV6-5,CASRISGGGPYEQYF,TGTGCCAGCAGAATTAGCGGGGGGGGACCCTACGAGCAGTACTTC
NA,TRBD2,TRBJ2-1,TRBV7-3,CASSSLAGPKKEQFF,TGTGCCAGCAGCTCCCTAGCGGGGCCCAAGAAGGAGCAGTTCTTC
once,TRBD1,TRBJ2-7,TRBV7-6,CASSLGQGISYEQYF,TGTGCCAGCAGCTTAGGACAGGGGATCTCCTACGAGCAGTACTTC
NA,NA,TRBJ1-6,TRBV30,CAWSSGSSNSPLHF,TGTGCCTGGAGTTCCGGGTCATCCAATTCACCCCTCCACTTT
NA,TRBD1,TRBJ2-1,TRBV27,CASRTGTGVNEQFF,TGTGCCAGCCGCACCGGGACAGGGGTCAATGAGCAGTTCTTC
NA,NA,TRBJ1-1,TRBV5-6,CASSPLRRYTEAFF,TGTGCCAGCAGCCCCCTTCGCAGGTACACTGAAGCTTTCTTT
NA,TRBD2,TRBJ2-3,TRBV15,CATSRGTRGGTDTQYF,TGTGCCACCAGCAGAGGCACGCGGGGGGGCACAGATACGCAGTATTTT
NA,NA,TRBJ1-5,TRBV6-5,CASSRGINQPQHF,TGTGCCAGCAGCCGGGGGATCAATCAGCCCCAGCATTTT
NA,TRBD2,TRBJ2-6,TRBV6-2/TRBV6-3,CASSYESGVGANVLTF,TGTGCCAGCAGTTACGAGAGCGGGGTAGGGGCCAACGTCCTGACTTTC
NA,NA,TRBJ1-6,TRBV6-1,CASSESTGGLTSSPLHF,TGTGCCAGCAGTGAGTCAACGGGGGGGCTAACCAGCTCACCCCTCCACTTT
NA,TRBD2,TRBJ2-7,TRBV6-2/TRBV6-3,CASSTVWTSGEYEQYF,TGTGCCAGCAGTACTGTCTGGACTAGCGGGGAGTACGAGCAGTACTTC
NA,NA,TRBJ2-5,TRBV5-4,CASSPGQKQETQYF,TGTGCCAGCAGCCCTGGACAGAAACAAGAGACCCAGTACTTC
many,TRBD1,TRBJ2-1,TRBV4-1,CASSQLDVGTAYNEQFF,TGCGCCAGCTCCCAACTAGATGTCGGGACAGCCTACAATGAGCAGTTCTTC
NA,NA,TRBJ1-1,TRBV5-6,CASSLPGARTEAFF,TGTGCCAGCAGCTTGCCGGGAGCTCGCACTGAAGCTTTCTTT
NA,TRBD1,TRBJ1-1,TRBV28,CASSLGTGRGEAFF,TGTGCCAGCAGTTTAGGGACAGGGAGGGGTGAAGCTTTCTTT
NA,NA,TRBJ1-2,TRBV7-9,CASSYTGFRGYTF,TGTGCCAGCAGCTATACAGGGTTCCGAGGCTACACCTTC
NA,NA,TRBJ2-7,TRBV20-1,CSASLGVGEQYF,TGCAGTGCTAGTCTCGGGGTAGGAGAGCAGTACTTC
once,TRBD1,TRBJ1-2,TRBV5-6,CASSTTAGTGNNYGYTF,TGTGCCAGCAGCACCACCGCCGGGACAGGGAATAACTATGGCTACACCTTC
NA,TRBD1,TRBJ1-3,TRBV27,CASSSGQGSSGNTIYF,TGTGCCAGCAGTTCCGGACAGGGGAGCTCTGGAAACACCATATATTTT
NA,TRBD1,TRBJ2-7,TRBV2,CASRMRGRGNEQYF,TGTGCCAGCAGAATGAGGGGGCGAGGGAATGAGCAGTACTTC
NA,NA,TRBJ2-1,TRBV29-1,CSVRPLVSSYNEQFF,TGCAGCGTCCGCCCCCTGGTGAGCTCCTACAATGAGCAGTTCTTC
NA,NA,TRBJ1-1,TRBV5-1,CASSLSEGAMNTEAFF,TGCGCCAGCAGCTTGTCGGAAGGGGCCATGAACACTGAAGCTTTCTTT
NA,NA,TRBJ1-1,TRBV19,CASSALLGDEAFF,TGTGCCAGTAGTGCCCTCTTGGGAGATGAAGCTTTCTTT
NA,TRBD2,TRBJ2-5,TRBV9,CASSVGLALQETQYF,TGTGCCAGCAGCGTGGGACTAGCGCTTCAAGAGACCCAGTACTTC
NA,TRBD1,TRBJ2-1,TRBV18,CASSPQQGFTYNEQFF,TGTGCCAGCTCACCACAACAGGGGTTCACCTACAATGAGCAGTTCTTC
NA,NA,TRBJ2-5,TRBV6-5,CASSGRGGETQYF,TGTGCCAGCAGCGGCCGCGGCGGGGAGACCCAGTACTTC
NA,NA,TRBJ2-7,TRBV19,CASSLNPGYEQYF,TGTGCCAGTAGTTTAAACCCGGGCTACGAGCAGTACTTC
NA,NA,TRBJ1-5,TRBV7-9,CASSLGTVPNQPQHF,TGTGCCAGCAGCTTAGGGACAGTACCCAATCAGCCCCAGCATTTT
NA,TRBD1,TRBJ1-2,TRBV5-4,CASSSSTGGARGYTF,TGTGCCAGCAGCTCCTCGACAGGGGGCGCGAGGGGCTACACCTTC
once,TRBD1,TRBJ2-2,TRBV4-1,CASTYRDREGTGELFF,TGCGCCAGCACCTACCGGGACAGGGAGGGCACCGGGGAGCTGTTTTTT
NA,TRBD1,TRBJ2-5,TRBV19,CASSIARDSQETQYF,TGTGCCAGTAGTATAGCCCGGGACAGCCAAGAGACCCAGTACTTC
few,NA,TRBJ1-1,TRBV29-1,CSVARGPPEAFF,TGCAGCGTTGCCAGGGGCCCCCCTGAAGCTTTCTTT
NA,NA,TRBJ1-5,TRBV30,CAWTQRGGDQPQHF,TGTGCCTGGACTCAACGGGGAGGGGATCAGCCCCAGCATTTT
NA,NA,TRBJ2-5,TRBV5-4,CASSRTEETQYF,TGTGCCAGCAGCCGGACAGAAGAGACCCAGTACTTC
NA,NA,TRBJ1-5,TRBV30,CAWSVHTGNQPQHF,TGTGCCTGGAGTGTACACACAGGGAATCAGCCCCAGCATTTT
NA,TRBD1,TRBJ2-2,TRBV6-5,CASNKDRGTGELFF,TGTGCCAGCAATAAGGACAGGGGAACCGGGGAGCTGTTTTTT
NA,TRBD1,TRBJ1-2,TRBV2,CASRGPGGFYGYTF,TGTGCCAGCAGGGGGCCAGGGGGCTTCTATGGCTACACCTTC
NA,NA,TRBJ1-2,TRBV10-3,CAISERGGYTF,TGTGCCATCAGTGAGCGAGGTGGCTACACCTTC
once,NA,TRBJ1-3,TRBV9,CASSVGQGSSGNTIYF,TGTGCCAGCAGCGTAGGTCAGGGAAGCTCTGGAAACACCATATATTTT
NA,NA,TRBJ1-1,TRBV10-3,CVARGNTEAFF,TGTGTCGCTAGGGGGAACACTGAAGCTTTCTTT
NA,TRBD1,TRBJ1-1,TRBV29-1,CSVVAVDRRNTEAFF,TGCAGCGTTGTGGCCGTGGACAGGCGGAACACTGAAGCTTTCTTT
NA,NA,TRBJ1-4,TRBV7-9,CASSVDRRPYEKLFF,TGTGCCAGCAGCGTTGACAGAAGACCTTATGAAAAACTGTTTTTT
NA,NA,TRBJ2-2,TRBV9,CASSAGTNTGELFF,TGTGCCAGCAGCGCGGGAACGAACACCGGGGAGCTGTTTTTT
few,NA,TRBJ1-2,TRBV7-2,CASTPQGQGPYGYTF,TGTGCCAGCACCCCCCAGGGGCAGGGGCCCTATGGCTACACCTTC
NA,TRBD1,TRBJ2-7,TRBV9,CASSVSGTGAPEQYF,TGTGCCAGCAGCGTAAGTGGGACAGGGGCACCCGAGCAGTACTTC
NA,NA,TRBJ1-1,TRBV5-1,CASSLEGALTEAFF,TGCGCCAGCAGCTTGGAAGGGGCGCTCACTGAAGCTTTCTTT